This is a list of T cell receptor beta chains from one sample in a study of cytomegalovirus exposure and HLA in healthy donors. TCRdb's table, derived via immunoSEQ multiplex PCR, lists solely in-frame clones and lacks some. The table lists about 120,000 clones, over 60% of them singletons. Material: PBMCs. The receptors here all came from a man aged 18 to 29 in good health and CMV-seronegative. Each CDR3 is given with its conserved first and last residue. D genes are given only for firm matches. Expanded clones are given a class, and other clones once, few, many or no size at all.

.	TRBV5-6	.	TRBJ1-1	TGTGCCAGCAGCTTGGTTCCGGACACCTACACTGAAGCTTTCTTT	CASSLVPDTYTEAFF
TRBD2	TRBV7-9	.	TRBJ2-5	TGTGCCAGCAGCTTAGCACTAGCGGGGGCAGGTGAGACCCAGTACTTC	CASSLALAGAGETQYF
TRBD2	TRBV7-9	.	TRBJ2-3	TGTGCCAGCAGCTTCAGTGCGGGAGGGGAAACAGATACGCAGTATTTT	CASSFSAGGETDTQYF
TRBD1	TRBV10-2	.	TRBJ1-2	TGCGCCAGCGCTGGACAGGGACAGGGCTACACCTTC	CASAGQGQGYTF
.	TRBV4-2	.	TRBJ2-2	TGTGCCAGCAGCGCCCGACTGCCGAACACCGGGGAGCTGTTTTTT	CASSARLPNTGELFF
TRBD1	TRBV6-6	few	TRBJ2-2	TGTGCCAGCAGCCGGGTCGGCAGGGGGCTTTCCGGGGAGCTGTTTTTT	CASSRVGRGLSGELFF
.	TRBV29-1	.	TRBJ1-4	TGCAGCGTTGAGGAGTATAATGAAAAACTGTTTTTT	CSVEEYNEKLFF
.	TRBV10-3	few	TRBJ1-2	TGTGCCATCAGTGAGTCCAACACCCCCTATGGCTACACCTTC	CAISESNTPYGYTF
.	TRBV11-2	.	TRBJ1-2	TGTGCCAGCAGCTTGGGAGTTTACTATGGCTACACCTTC	CASSLGVYYGYTF
TRBD1	TRBV18	.	TRBJ2-7	TGTGCCAGCTCACCGACAGGGTCGATACACGAGCAGTACTTC	CASSPTGSIHEQYF
TRBD1	TRBV6-6	.	TRBJ1-1	TGTGCCAGCAGTATCGGGACAGGGGGAAGAGGGACTGAAGCTTTCTTT	CASSIGTGGRGTEAFF
.	TRBV6-5	.	TRBJ2-7	TGTGCCAGCAGTTACCCGGGGAAAGGCGAGCAGTACTTC	CASSYPGKGEQYF
TRBD2	TRBV30	.	TRBJ2-1	TGTGCCTGGAGTGTACTAGCGGGAGCCTACAATGAGCAGTTCTTC	CAWSVLAGAYNEQFF
.	TRBV28	.	TRBJ2-5	TGTGCCAGCAGTAGCCCCGGGGTCGGGGAGACCCAGTACTTC	CASSSPGVGETQYF
TRBD1	TRBV6-5	.	TRBJ1-3	TGTGCCAGTGGACAGGGATCAAGTGGAAACACCATATATTTT	CASGQGSSGNTIYF
.	TRBV2	.	TRBJ2-3	TGTGCCAGCACCGAGGGGCTAGCGACAGATACGCAGTATTTT	CASTEGLATDTQYF
TRBD1	TRBV18	.	TRBJ1-5	TGTGCCAGCTCGGGACAGGGTAGACAGCCCCAGCATTTT	CASSGQGRQPQHF
.	TRBV12-5	.	TRBJ1-1	TGTGCTAGTGGTTTGGTACCCCATCCGGGAATTAACACTGAAGCTTTCTTT	CASGLVPHPGINTEAFF
.	TRBV6-1	.	TRBJ2-7	TGTGCCAGCAGGAACGCCCTAGCCCTCTCCTACGAGCAGTACTTC	CASRNALALSYEQYF
TRBD1	TRBV29-1	.	TRBJ1-2	TGCAGCGCCCGGGACAGGGCTGGCTACACCTTC	CSARDRAGYTF
TRBD1	TRBV28	.	TRBJ2-7	TGTGCCAGCAGTGCTGGGACAGCCCTTAAATTTATATCCTACGAGCAGTACTTC	CASSAGTALKFISYEQYF
.	TRBV29-1	few	TRBJ2-1	TGCACTTCGATGCGGTTCTCCTACAATGAGCAGTTCTTC	CTSMRFSYNEQFF
.	TRBV30	.	TRBJ1-5	TGTGCCTGGAGTCCCGAGGGAAATCAGCCCCAGCATTTT	CAWSPEGNQPQHF
TRBD1	TRBV5-1	.	TRBJ2-7	TGCGCCAGCAGCAGGGACAGGGGGCCCTCCGAGCAGTACTTC	CASSRDRGPSEQYF
.	TRBV30	.	TRBJ1-5	TGTGCCTGGAACGTGGGGGCGGGTCAGCCCCAGCATTTT	CAWNVGAGQPQHF
TRBD1	TRBV5-1	.	TRBJ2-3	TGCGCCAGCGCCTACGGGACAGGGGGCACAGATACGCAGTATTTT	CASAYGTGGTDTQYF
TRBD2	TRBV7-6	.	TRBJ2-3	TGTGCCAGCAGCTTAAGGGCTGCAGCGGGGGCGTACACAGATACGCAGTATTTT	CASSLRAAAGAYTDTQYF
TRBD1	TRBV29-1	.	TRBJ2-3	TGCAGCGTTGGGTTACAGGGGGAGACGCAGTATTTT	CSVGLQGETQYF
.	TRBV5-4	.	TRBJ2-7	TGTGCCAGCAGCTTGGAGGCGGGGCCCTACGAGCAGTACTTC	CASSLEAGPYEQYF
.	TRBV9	.	TRBJ1-1	TGTGCCAGCAGCGTAAAGCCAAATATGAACACTGAAGCTTTCTTT	CASSVKPNMNTEAFF
.	TRBV21-1	.	TRBJ2-6	TGTGCCAGCAGCAAAGCGCATCAGGGGGTCCCTCCTCCCGACTCTGGGGCCAACGTCCTGACTTTC	CASSKAHQGVPPPDSGANVLTF
.	TRBV2	.	TRBJ1-1	TGTGCCAGCAGTAAAAGATCAGGGGTCACTGAAGCTTTCTTT	CASSKRSGVTEAFF
TRBD2	TRBV19	.	TRBJ2-7	TGTGCCAGTAGTACCACCCTAGGGACTAGTACCTACGAGCAGTACTTC	CASSTTLGTSTYEQYF
TRBD2	TRBV28	.	TRBJ2-2	TGTGCCAGCAGTTTAGCGGGAGGGCCCGGGGAGCTGTTTTTT	CASSLAGGPGELFF
.	TRBV7-8	few	TRBJ2-5	TGTGCCAGCAGCTCCTTAGCGGCTTCGAGGTTAGAGACCCAGTACTTC	CASSSLAASRLETQYF
TRBD1	TRBV28	.	TRBJ1-2	TGTGCCAGCCTCCGGGATGGACAGGGGGCGAGTGGCTACACCTTC	CASLRDGQGASGYTF
.	TRBV11-2	.	TRBJ1-1	TGTGCCAGCAGCTTACCACACCTGAACACTGAAGCTTTCTTT	CASSLPHLNTEAFF
.	TRBV27	.	TRBJ2-3	TGTGCCAGCAGTTTATCGGATAGCGCGACAAGCACAGATACGCAGTATTTT	CASSLSDSATSTDTQYF
TRBD1	TRBV30	.	TRBJ1-2	TGTGCCGGGCCGGACAGGGGGGACTATGGCTACACCTTC	CAGPDRGDYGYTF
.	TRBV4-2	.	TRBJ2-2	TGTGCCAGCAGCCAACCCGAACGGGTTAACACCGGGGAGCTGTTTTTT	CASSQPERVNTGELFF
.	TRBV4-3	.	TRBJ1-2	TGCGCCAGCAGCCAAGATCTACAGAACTATGGCTACACCTTC	CASSQDLQNYGYTF
TRBD1	TRBV25-1	few	TRBJ1-2	TGTGCCAGCTCTAAAACTGGGGGGACAGGGCCCTATGGCTACACCTTC	CASSKTGGTGPYGYTF
TRBD1	TRBV6-6	.	TRBJ2-3	TGTGCCAGCAGCCGGGACAGGGTAGCCGATACGCAGTATTTT	CASSRDRVADTQYF
TRBD2	TRBV19	once	TRBJ2-7	TGTGCCAGTAGCCGACTAGCGGGGCGGAATACCTACGAGCAGTATTTC	CASSRLAGRNTYEQYF
TRBD1	TRBV2	few	TRBJ2-3	TGTGCCAGCAGTCTACAGGGGGCTGGCACAGATACGCAGTATTTT	CASSLQGAGTDTQYF
.	TRBV19	.	TRBJ1-1	TGTGCCAGTACTGATGGCCTTCTGAACACTGAAGCTTTCTTT	CASTDGLLNTEAFF
.	TRBV27	.	TRBJ1-1	TGTGCCAGCAGTCTGGGGGTGGGGGCCACTGAAGCTTTCTTT	CASSLGVGATEAFF
.	TRBV25-1	few	TRBJ2-7	TGTGCCAGCAGTGCACCGGGACTCCCCTACGAGCAGTACTTC	CASSAPGLPYEQYF
.	TRBV9	.	TRBJ1-5	TGTGCCAGCAGCGCGGGGGTTGGCAATCAGCCCCAGCATTTT	CASSAGVGNQPQHF
.	TRBV28	.	TRBJ1-3	TGTGCCAGCAGTGAAACACCTGGAAACACCATATATTTT	CASSETPGNTIYF
TRBD1	TRBV19	.	TRBJ1-5	TGTGCCAGTAGTCCGCGAGGGGGCGGCAATCAGCCCCAGCATTTT	CASSPRGGGNQPQHF
TRBD1	TRBV25-1	.	TRBJ2-7	TGTGCCAGCAGTGAATTGGACAGGGCTCCCTACGAGCAGTACTTC	CASSELDRAPYEQYF
.	TRBV18	once	TRBJ1-1	TGTGCCAGCTCACCGTCTAGGGGGAATGAAGCTTTCTTT	CASSPSRGNEAFF
.	TRBV2	.	TRBJ2-1	TGTGCCAGCAGTACCGACCGGGGGTCTGAGCAGTTCTTC	CASSTDRGSEQFF
TRBD1	TRBV5-1	.	TRBJ2-5	TGCGCCAGCAGCTCGGGACAGGGGCAAGAGACCCAGTACTTC	CASSSGQGQETQYF